The source of this TCR beta chain is a study of shared clonotypes between healthy human individuals. The V and J ends lost 5 bases and 0 bases, in that order; junction bases with no gene match: 4. Germline V gene data show CDR1 as SSHAT and CDR2 as FNYEAQ (reference sequence). The CDR3 covers 15 residues. Profiled with immunoSEQ multiplex PCR; TCRdb holds only in-frame clones, not every one. The sample consists of fewer than 600,000 clones, 77% of them appearing once. Sample: PBMCs. The chain combines TRBV7-7 with TRBJ2-5, with 9 bases identical to TRBD2. The clonotype originates from a woman between 40 and 50 years old in good health. Some clones in this sample may be carry-over from other donors' samples. This CDR3 is CASSVSGSHQETQYF. The CDR3 nucleotides read TGTGCCAGCAGCGTTAGCGGGAGTCACCAAGAGACCCAGTACTTC.